These 3 T cell receptor beta chains were all obtained from the same sample, sequenced in a study of radiation and T cells in renal cell carcinoma. Sequencing used immunoSEQ multiplex PCR; TCRdb keeps in-frame clones, though not all of them. Among around 94,000 clones, roughly 90% were seen once, and the ten largest hold over 6%. Time point in this sample: baseline pretreatment blood. This sample's treatment: 15 Gy SBRT to primary tumor, nephrectomy 4 weeks later. This material consisted of blood, taken from a patient whose treatment included radiotherapy and nephrectomy. The receptor source for this set is a man over 45 with renal cell carcinoma.

The chain uses TRBV30 and TRBJ1-1, with D possibly matching TRBD1 (5 bases). Germline loops: CDR1 GTSNPN, CDR2 SVGIG (reference sequence). Trimming shortened V by 8 bases and J by 1 base, and 11 bases separated the two germline ends. The CDR3 sequence is 12 residues long. CDR3 bases: TGTGCCCCGGGGGGGGAGAACACTGAAGCTTTCTTT. Translated: CAPGGENTEAFF.

This CDR3 reads CASSYIAGVSYNEQFF. CDR3 bases: TGTGCCAGCAGTTACATAGCGGGGGTCTCCTACAATGAGCAGTTCTTC. V is TRBV6-5 and J is TRBJ2-1; 9 bases fit TRBD2. Trimming removed 2 bases from V and 0 bases from J; junction bases left unmatched: 2. Germline CDR1 reads MNHEY; CDR2 reads SVGAGI. The CDR3 is 16 amino acids.

This rearrangement joins TRBV12-2 to TRBJ2-5; no DNA check was done on the table's D call, TRBD2. TRBV12-2 is a pseudogene locus. The CDR3 is made up of 20 amino acids. CDR3 in amino acids: CASRLGRRGLLAGEQETQYF. DNA for the CDR3: TGTGCAAGTCGCTTAGGTCGGAGGGGTTTGCTAGCGGGGGAACAAGAGACCCAGTACTTC.